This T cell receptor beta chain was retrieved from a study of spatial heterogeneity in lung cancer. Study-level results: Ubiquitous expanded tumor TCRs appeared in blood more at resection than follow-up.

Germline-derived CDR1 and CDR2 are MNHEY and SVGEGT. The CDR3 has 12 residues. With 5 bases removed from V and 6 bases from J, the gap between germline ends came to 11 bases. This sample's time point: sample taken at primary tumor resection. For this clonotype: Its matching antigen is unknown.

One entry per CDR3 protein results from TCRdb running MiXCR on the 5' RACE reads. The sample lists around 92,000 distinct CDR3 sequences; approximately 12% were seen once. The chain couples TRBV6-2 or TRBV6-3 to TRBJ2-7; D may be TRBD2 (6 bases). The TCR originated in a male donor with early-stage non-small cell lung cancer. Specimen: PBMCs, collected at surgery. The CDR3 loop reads CASSPRRGEQYF. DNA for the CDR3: TGTGCCAGCAGTCCCCGGAGGGGCGAGCAGTACTTC.